Described below is a single T cell receptor (beta chain) sequence and its context. Trimming took off 5 bases at V and 0 bases at J, with 8 bases between the two ends. There are 12 residues in the CDR3. Germline CDR1 reads SQVTM; CDR2 reads ANQGSEA. This sample stems from a study of blood T cell repertoires in COVID-19. For the study at large: From the United States, Italy and Spain came samples of acute and convalescent COVID-19. T cells, B-cell-depleted T cells, or PBMCs supplied cDNA or gDNA.

Authors' analysis steps: How many nucleated cells were present was estimated from reference gene primer amplification. Sequencing used immunoSEQ multiplex PCR; TCRdb keeps in-frame clones, though not all of them. V, J and clone size are those of that table, while D and trimming were read from the DNA. The sample includes some 240,000 clones, 65% to 90% of them seen just once. The source is a woman aged 40 to 49 who had recovered from COVID-19. The sequenced material came from peripheral blood. This chain links TRBV29-1 with TRBJ2-7; D is unclear. CDR3 sequence reads: CSVWLSSYEQYF. The CDR3 DNA reads as TGCAGCGTTTGGCTCTCCTCCTACGAGCAGTACTTC.